The 9 T cell receptor beta chains below were found in one sample sequenced in a study of blood T cells in healthy people across ages (dated by TCRdb to about 2015). Library preparation used 5' RACE. For sequencing, an Illumina HiSeq 2500 was employed. The second PCR ran for roughly 7 to 12 cycles and used a J-beta primer mix along with a sample-barcoded 5' primer. The public reads were run again by TCRdb, first through fastp at Q25 and then through MiXCR, and only productive beta chains were kept. Each entry is one CDR3 protein sequence, shown with its most common DNA and genes. The sample table records hundreds of thousands of distinct CDR3 sequences; about 30% of these occur just once. The ten largest clones take up about 18% of the sample. The sequenced sample consisted of blood. All receptors come from a woman of 80 years or more in good health.

This clonotype was seen many times. The genes are TRBV6-2 or TRBV6-3 and TRBJ2-5; 10 bases line up with TRBD1. Trimming cost V 6 bases and J 7 bases; bases outside gene matches: 11. There are 15 residues in the CDR3. Germline V gene data show CDR1 as MNHEY and CDR2 as SVGEGT. CDR3 coding DNA: TGTGCCAGCAGCCGGCCCGGGACAGGGGTATCGACCCAGTACTTC. This codes for CASSRPGTGVSTQYF.

CDR3 coding DNA: TGTGCCAGCAGCTTGACAGTTAGTACGAACACTGAAGCTTTCTTT. It translates to CASSLTVSTNTEAFF. The chain uses TRBV5-5 and TRBJ1-1, with D unclear. The CDR3 covers 15 residues. V lost 1 base and J lost 1, with 11 bases in between. Germline V lookup: CDR1 SGHKS, CDR2 YYEKEE (reference sequence).

This clonotype was detected ten times or more. The DNA of the CDR3 is TGTGCCAGCAGGGTAGGTTTCCACGAGCAGTACTTC. Its translation is CASRVGFHEQYF. V usage is TRBV2 and J usage is TRBJ2-7; D is unresolved. Between the trimmed V and J ends, which lost 6 bases and 5 bases, there was a span of 11 bases. Germline V gene sequence: CDR1 SNHLY, CDR2 FYNNEI. CDR3 length: 12 amino acids.

The CDR3 reads CASLPGQGVNEQYF. The CDR3 DNA reads TGTGCCAGCCTCCCTGGACAGGGGGTCAATGAGCAGTACTTC. V and J are TRBV2 and TRBJ2-5, with 10 bases aligning to TRBD1. The CDR3 is made up of 14 amino acids. V gave up 8 bases and J gave up 11 bases; unmatched junction bases: 14. Germline V gene lookup returns CDR1 SNHLY and CDR2 FYNNEI.

This clonotype was counted only a few times. This chain links TRBV9 with TRBJ2-1; D may be TRBD2 (5 bases). Trimming took off 0 bases at V and 8 bases at J, with 12 bases between the two ends. Germline V gene sequence: CDR1 SGDLS, CDR2 YYNGEE. This CDR3 contains 14 residues. The CDR3 DNA is TGTGCCAGCAGCGTAGAATCTAGCAGCGATGAGCAGTTCTTC. This codes for CASSVESSSDEQFF.

This clonotype appeared a few times. The rearrangement joins TRBV4-3 to TRBJ2-2; D could derive from TRBD1 or TRBD2 (5 bases each). V shed 3 bases and J shed 1 base, with 15 bases lying between them. Germline V gene data show CDR1 as LGHNA and CDR2 as YSLEER. The CDR3 sequence is 17 residues long. For the CDR3, the DNA is TGCGCCAGCAGCCACCCCCGAGGGACCGTGAACACCGGGGAGCTGTTTTTT. It yields the protein CASSHPRGTVNTGELFF.

Points on this clonotype: A read error may explain this, as a much larger clone is one base away. The rearrangement joins TRBV5-1 to TRBJ2-1, with D uncertain. Germline assignment: CDR1 SGHRS and CDR2 YFSETQ. The CDR3 has 16 residues. CDR3 sequence reads: CTSSLASGVGYNEQFF. The CDR3 bases are TGCACCAGCAGCTTGGCCAGTGGGGTTGGTTACAATGAGCAGTTCTTC.

The V gene is TRBV5-1, the J gene TRBJ1-4, with D perhaps TRBD1 (6 bases). Trimming removed 4 bases at V and 5 bases at J, with 18 bases between. In germline, CDR1 is SGHRS, CDR2 YFSETQ. The CDR3 consists of 16 residues. This CDR3 reads CASSLEMGARNEKLFF. CDR3 nucleotides: TGCGCCAGCAGCCTGGAAATGGGGGCTCGGAATGAAAAACTGTTTTTT. The full variable domain, in which reference TRBV5-1 and TRBJ1-4 provide the parts outside the CDR3, is KAGVTQTPRYLIKTRGQQVTLSCSPISGHRSVSWYQQTPGQGLQFLFEYFSETQRNKGNFPGRFSGRQFSNSRSEMNVSTLELGDSALYLCASSLEMGARNEKLFFGSGTQLSVL.

The table lists this clonotype with many counts. The V and J genes are TRBV2 and TRBJ2-7; possibly TRBD1 for D (5 bases). This CDR3 region has 13 residues. The V and J ends lost 9 bases and 0 bases respectively, with 12 bases between them. CDR1 is SNHLY, CDR2 FYNNEI, per germline. The CDR3, as DNA: TGTGCCAGTTCGGACACCTACTCCTACGAGCAGTACTTC. Its translation: CASSDTYSYEQYF.